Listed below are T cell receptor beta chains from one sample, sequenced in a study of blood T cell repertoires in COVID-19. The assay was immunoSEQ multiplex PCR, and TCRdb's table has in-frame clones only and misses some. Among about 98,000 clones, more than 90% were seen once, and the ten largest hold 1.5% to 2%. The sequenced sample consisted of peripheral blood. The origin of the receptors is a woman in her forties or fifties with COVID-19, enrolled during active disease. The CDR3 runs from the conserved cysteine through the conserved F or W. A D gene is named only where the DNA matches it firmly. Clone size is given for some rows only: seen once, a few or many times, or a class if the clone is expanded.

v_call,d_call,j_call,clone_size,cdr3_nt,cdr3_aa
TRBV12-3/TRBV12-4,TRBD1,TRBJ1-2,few,TGTGCCAGCAGTGAACAGGGGAACTATGGCTACACCTTC,CASSEQGNYGYTF
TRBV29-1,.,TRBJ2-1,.,TGCAGCGTTGGGTCGGGGAATTTGGGCTCCTACAATGAGCAGTTCTTC,CSVGSGNLGSYNEQFF
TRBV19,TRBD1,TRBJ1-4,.,TGTGCCAGTAGTGCCGGGGCGCGACAGGGAAGAGAAAAACTGTTTTTT,CASSAGARQGREKLFF
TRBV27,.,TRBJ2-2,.,TGTGCCAGCAGTTTACTGCGCCCCGGGGAGCTGTTTTTT,CASSLLRPGELFF
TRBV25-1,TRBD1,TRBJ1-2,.,TGTGCCAGCAGTGAACTCGGGACAGACCTTTATGGCTACACCTTC,CASSELGTDLYGYTF
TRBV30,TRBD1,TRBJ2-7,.,TGTGCCTTCGGACAGGGCGAATACGAGCAGTACTTC,CAFGQGEYEQYF
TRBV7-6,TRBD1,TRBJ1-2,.,TGTGCCAGCAGCCCTAGAGGACAGGGGGATGGCTACACCTTC,CASSPRGQGDGYTF
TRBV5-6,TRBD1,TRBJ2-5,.,TGTGCCAGCAGCTGGGGACAGGGGAAAACCTACCAAGAGACCCAGTACTTC,CASSWGQGKTYQETQYF
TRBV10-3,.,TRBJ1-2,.,TGTGCCACCAACCGAGGGATGGGGTTTGGCTACACCTTC,CATNRGMGFGYTF
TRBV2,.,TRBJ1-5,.,TGTGCCAGCAGTGCCGGGAATAGACAGCCCCAGCATTTT,CASSAGNRQPQHF
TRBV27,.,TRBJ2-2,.,TGTGCCAGCAGTTTCGAGTGGGGGGACGGGGAGCTGTTTTTT,CASSFEWGDGELFF
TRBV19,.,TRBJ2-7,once,TGTGCCAGTAGTATAGGATTCGCGCAGGGTGGCGAGCAGTACTTC,CASSIGFAQGGEQYF